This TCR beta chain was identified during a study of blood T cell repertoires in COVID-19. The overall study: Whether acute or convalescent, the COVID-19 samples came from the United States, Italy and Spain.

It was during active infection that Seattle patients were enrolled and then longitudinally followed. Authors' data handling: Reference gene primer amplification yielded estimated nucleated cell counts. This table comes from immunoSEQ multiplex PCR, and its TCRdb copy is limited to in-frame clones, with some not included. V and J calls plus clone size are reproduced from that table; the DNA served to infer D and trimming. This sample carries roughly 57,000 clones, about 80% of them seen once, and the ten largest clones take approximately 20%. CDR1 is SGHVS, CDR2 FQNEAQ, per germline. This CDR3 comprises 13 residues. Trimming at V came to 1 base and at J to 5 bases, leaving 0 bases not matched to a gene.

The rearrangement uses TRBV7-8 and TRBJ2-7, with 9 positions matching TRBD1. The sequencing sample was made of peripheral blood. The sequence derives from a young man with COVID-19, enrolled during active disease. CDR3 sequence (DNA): TGTGCCAGCAGCTTAGACAGGGGGCACGAGCAGTACTTC. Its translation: CASSLDRGHEQYF.